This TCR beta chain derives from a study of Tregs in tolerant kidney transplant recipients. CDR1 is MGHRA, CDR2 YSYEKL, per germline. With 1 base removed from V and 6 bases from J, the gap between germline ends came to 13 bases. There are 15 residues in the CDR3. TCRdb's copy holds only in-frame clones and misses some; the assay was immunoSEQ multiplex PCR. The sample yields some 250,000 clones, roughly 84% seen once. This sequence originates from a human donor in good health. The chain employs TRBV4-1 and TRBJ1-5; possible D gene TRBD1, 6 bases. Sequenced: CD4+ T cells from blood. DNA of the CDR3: TGCGCCAGCAGCCAAGTCGGGGGGCAGTCTCAGCCCCAGCATTTT. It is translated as CASSQVGGQSQPQHF.